This TCR beta chain was found in a study of cytomegalovirus exposure and HLA in healthy donors. Points from the study as a whole: A list of 150 to 200 TCR beta chains associated with cytomegalovirus was given. There were some public TCRs occurring in many donors, but most TCR sequences were rare. There were reportedly fewer N-insertions in an Asian-associated ancestry cluster than the roughly 670-donor mean, in a later analysis. Confirmation was obtained in vitro that a few CMV-associated chains are specific for CMV antigens.

Use of 60 Vbeta and 13 Jbeta primers characterized the PCR. Sequenced by immunoSEQ multiplex PCR; TCRdb stores in-frame clones only, minus some. The sample consists of some 95,000 clones, about four fifths of them appearing once. Worth noting for this clone: Its antigen remains unidentified.

Trimming removed 6 bases from V and 4 bases from J, with 16 bases in between. CDR3 length equals 14 residues. Germline V gene data show CDR1 as SQVTM and CDR2 as ANQGSEA. This sequence joins TRBV29-1 and TRBJ1-5, with a weak D call TRBD1 (5 bases). Material: PBMCs. This receptor was taken from a man aged 25-45 years in good health and CMV-seronegative. The CDR3 DNA reads as TGCAGCGTGGGGGGAGGGCCATCTAATCAGCCCCAGCATTTT. Protein sequence: CSVGGGPSNQPQHF.